This T cell receptor beta chain is drawn from a study of blood T cell repertoires in COVID-19. Whole-study context: The analysed material was cDNA or gDNA that came from T cells, B-cell-depleted T cells, or PBMCs.

Germline trimming cut 6 bases from V and 5 bases from J; bases unmatched to any gene: 4. Germline V gene data show CDR1 as MNHNY and CDR2 as SVGAGI (reference sequence). The CDR3 runs 12 residues. Measured with immunoSEQ multiplex PCR; TCRdb has only the in-frame clones, and not every one. The table includes approximately 15,000 clones, 85% to 90% detected once. This TCR came from a woman in her 70s in a cohort sampled during active or convalescent COVID-19. Sequencing was done on a sample of peripheral blood. This sequence joins TRBV6-6 and TRBJ2-7; TRBD2 aligns across 7 bases. The CDR3 coding sequence is TGTGCCAGCAGATACCGGGAGGACGAGCAGTACTTC. This gives the protein CASRYREDEQYF.